This T cell receptor beta chain derives from a study of cytomegalovirus exposure and HLA in healthy donors. This clone was observed a handful of times. Amplification used 60 Vbeta primers and 13 Jbeta primers. Here immunoSEQ multiplex PCR was the method, and the copy in TCRdb shows in-frame clones only, minus some. Of approximately 150,000 clones listed, around 80% were seen once; the top ten hold about 3%. This receptor was identified in a man aged 40-49 years in good health and CMV-seronegative. The sample comprised PBMCs.

The CDR3 DNA reads as TGCGCCAGCAGCCCGCGGGGGGGGGACTACGAGCAGTACTTC. Translation: CASSPRGGDYEQYF. V usage is TRBV4-3 and J usage is TRBJ2-7, with 9 bases aligning to TRBD2. Unmatched junction bases numbered 4, after V lost 4 bases and J lost 3 bases. This CDR3 has 14 amino acids. Germline CDR1 reads LGHNA; CDR2 reads YSLEER.